These 12 T cell receptor beta chains share one sample of origin, sequenced in a study of blood T cell repertoires in COVID-19. Repertoires were generated with immunoSEQ multiplex PCR, while TCRdb's copy carries only in-frame clones and drops some. The sample has 110,000 to 150,000 clones, about four fifths seen once. Sequencing was carried out using peripheral blood. Source of these receptors: a human donor in a cohort sampled during active COVID-19.

This clone was found many times. The rearrangement uses TRBV6-6 and TRBJ2-7; no clear D. Germline values: CDR1 MNHNY, CDR2 SVGAGI (reference sequence). V lost 5 bases and J 3 bases, leaving 11 bases between the germline ends. This CDR3 spans 13 amino acids. The CDR3 DNA reads as TGTGCCAGCAGTGTTGTTGGGCACTACGAGCAGTACTTC. It codes for CASSVVGHYEQYF.

The chain couples TRBV7-9 to TRBJ2-1; TRBD1 agrees at 9 bases. Germline V gene sequence: CDR1 SEHNR, CDR2 FQNEAQ (reference sequence). The CDR3 length is 14 residues. The J segment lost 5 bases and the V segment lost 3 bases, leaving 2 bases of the junction unmatched. CDR3 bases: TGTGCCAGCAGCTTGGGACAGGGCCACAATGAGCAGTTCTTC. As protein: CASSLGQGHNEQFF.

J is TRBJ1-5 and V is TRBV6-1; perhaps TRBD1 as D (6 bases). CDR3 size: 14 residues. The germline V gene has CDR1 MNHNS and CDR2 SASEGT. Trimming took 0 bases from V and 4 from J, leaving 7 bases between them. The CDR3 DNA reads as TGTGCCAGCAGTGAAGCTACAGGGAATCAGCCCCAGCATTTT. Protein: CASSEATGNQPQHF.

The J gene is TRBJ2-3, the V gene TRBV11-2, with 9 bases that match TRBD1. The CDR3 is 14 amino acids. Trimming took 2 bases from V and 6 from J; bases not matched to a gene: 3. Per the germline V gene, CDR1 is SGHAT and CDR2 is FQNNGV. CDR3: CASSLYGTGDTQYF. CDR3 coding DNA: TGTGCCAGCAGCTTATATGGGACAGGGGATACGCAGTATTTT.

The chain carries TRBV6-4 and TRBJ1-4; 12 nucleotides line up with TRBD1. The ends lost 3 bases at V and 8 bases at J; junction bases unmatched: 4. Germline assignment: CDR1 MRHNA and CDR2 SNTAGT. The CDR3 is 15 residues long. Here the CDR3 reads CASSETGTGGEKLFF. For the CDR3, the DNA is TGTGCCAGCAGTGAAACCGGGACAGGGGGCGAAAAACTGTTTTTT.

This clone was detected a few times. The V call is TRBV15, the J call TRBJ1-2; tentative D call: TRBD1 (5 bases). The ends were cut back, 8 bases at V and 8 bases at J, with 15 bases in the middle. This CDR3 has 12 residues. In germline, CDR1 is LNHNV, CDR2 YYDKDF (reference sequence). CDR3 region: CATGRGSGGYTF. The DNA of the CDR3 is TGTGCCACCGGGCGGGGGAGCGGAGGCTACACCTTC. Variable domain in full (rest from reference TRBV15 and TRBJ1-2): DAMVIQNPRYQVTQFGKPVTLSCSQTLNHNVMYWYQQKSSQAPKLLFHYYDKDFNNEADTPDNFQSRRPNTSFCFLDIRSPGLGDTAMYLCATGRGSGGYTFGSGTRLTVV.

This clone was counted only a few times. This chain uses TRBV7-9 with TRBJ2-6, with 7 nucleotides matching TRBD1. CDR1 is SEHNR, CDR2 FQNEAQ, per germline (reference sequence). The V gene end was trimmed by 5 bases and the J gene end by 0 bases; junction bases not matched to a gene: 1. The CDR3 spans 15 residues. The CDR3, as DNA: TGTGCCAGCAGCGGGGACAGCTCTGGGGCCAACGTCCTGACTTTC. Amino acids: CASSGDSSGANVLTF.

The chain combines TRBV19 with TRBJ1-1, with TRBD1 matching over 7 bases. Losses at the gene ends were 5 bases for V and 0 bases for J; bases not matched to a gene: 6. The CDR3 is made up of 15 amino acids. Germline CDR1 reads LNHDA; CDR2 reads SQIVND (reference sequence). CDR3 amino acids: CASSPLDRVNTEAFF. In DNA, the CDR3 is TGTGCCAGTAGTCCCCTCGACAGGGTGAACACTGAAGCTTTCTTT.

The rearrangement links TRBV6-6 to TRBJ2-5; 7 bases are shared with TRBD2. This CDR3 comprises 13 residues. Germline V gene sequence: CDR1 MNHNY, CDR2 SVGAGI (reference sequence). The V and J ends lost 2 bases and 7 bases, in that order; junction bases with no gene match: 4. CDR3 nucleotides: TGTGCCAGCAGTTACGGCCGCGGGGGGACCCAGTACTTC. The encoded protein is CASSYGRGGTQYF.

The chain recombines TRBV7-2 with TRBJ2-7, with D maybe TRBD1 (5 bases). Germline V gene lookup returns CDR1 SGHTA and CDR2 FQGNSA. Deletions cut 1 base from V and 2 bases from J, with 9 bases between. The length of the CDR3 is 14 residues. This chain's CDR3 is CASSLEFRAYEQYF. CDR3 DNA: TGTGCCAGCAGCTTAGAGTTCAGGGCCTACGAGCAGTACTTC.

This chain links TRBV15 with TRBJ2-1, with 11 bases matching TRBD1. Germline V CDR1 and CDR2: LNHNV, YYDKDF (reference sequence). The CDR3 spans 16 residues. Losses at the gene ends were 5 bases for V and 4 bases for J; bases not matched to a gene: 7. CDR3 nucleotide sequence: TGTGCCACCAGCCGGCTTGGACAGGGGGCATACAATGAGCAGTTCTTC. Encoded protein: CATSRLGQGAYNEQFF.

V gene TRBV7-6 combines with J gene TRBJ2-7, with a weak D call TRBD2 (7 bases). V was cut by 5 bases and J by 6 bases, with 17 bases left in between. Germline-derived CDR1 and CDR2 are SGHVS and FNYEAQ. The CDR3 is made up of 14 amino acids. CDR3 in DNA: TGTGCCAGCAGCCTCCAGGGGAGGGGAGCCGAGCAGTACTTC. Encoded protein: CASSLQGRGAEQYF.